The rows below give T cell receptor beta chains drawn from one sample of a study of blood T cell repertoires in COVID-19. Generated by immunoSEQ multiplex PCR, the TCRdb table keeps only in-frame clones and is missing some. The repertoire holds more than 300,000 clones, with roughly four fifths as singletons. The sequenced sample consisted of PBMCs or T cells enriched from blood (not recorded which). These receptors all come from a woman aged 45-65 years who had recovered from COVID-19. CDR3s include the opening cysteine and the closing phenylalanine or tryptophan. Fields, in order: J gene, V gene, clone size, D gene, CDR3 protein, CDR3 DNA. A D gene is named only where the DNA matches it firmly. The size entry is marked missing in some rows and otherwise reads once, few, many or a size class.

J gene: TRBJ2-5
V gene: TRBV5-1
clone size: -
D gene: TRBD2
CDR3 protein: CASSIPLAGGPITETQYF
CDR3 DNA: TGCGCCAGCAGCATACCTCTAGCGGGAGGGCCGATTACGGAGACCCAGTACTTC

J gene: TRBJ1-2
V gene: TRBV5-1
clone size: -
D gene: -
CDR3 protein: CASSLDGDYGYTF
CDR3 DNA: TGCGCCAGCAGCCTCGACGGGGACTATGGCTACACCTTC

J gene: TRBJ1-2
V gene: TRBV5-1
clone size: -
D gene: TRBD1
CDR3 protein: CASSSGTGGAANYGYTF
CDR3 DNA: TGCGCCAGCAGCTCGGGGACAGGGGGCGCAGCTAACTATGGCTACACCTTC

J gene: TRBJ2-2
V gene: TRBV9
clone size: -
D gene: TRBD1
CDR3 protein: CASSAWTGMNTGELFF
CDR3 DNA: TGTGCCAGCAGCGCTTGGACAGGGATGAACACCGGGGAGCTGTTTTTT

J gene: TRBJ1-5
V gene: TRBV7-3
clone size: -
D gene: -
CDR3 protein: CASSRDTNQPQHF
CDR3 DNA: TGTGCCAGCAGTAGAGACACGAATCAGCCCCAGCATTTT

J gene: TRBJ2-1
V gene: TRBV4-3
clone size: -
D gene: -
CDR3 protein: CASSQDLRGYNEQFF
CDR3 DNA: TGCGCCAGCAGCCAAGACCTCAGGGGCTACAATGAGCAGTTCTTC

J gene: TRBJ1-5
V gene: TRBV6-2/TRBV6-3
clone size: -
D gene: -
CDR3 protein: CASSRRQTLTNQPQHF
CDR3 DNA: TGTGCCAGCAGTCGCCGACAGACCCTTACCAATCAGCCCCAGCATTTT

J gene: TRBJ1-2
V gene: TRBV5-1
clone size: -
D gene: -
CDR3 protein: CASSPVAGGANYGYTF
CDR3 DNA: TGCGCCAGCAGCCCGGTTGCGGGGGGAGCTAACTATGGCTACACCTTC

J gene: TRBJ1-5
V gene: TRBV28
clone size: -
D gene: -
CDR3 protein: CASSSGGGNQPQHF
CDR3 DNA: TGTGCCAGCAGTAGCGGGGGCGGCAATCAGCCCCAGCATTTT

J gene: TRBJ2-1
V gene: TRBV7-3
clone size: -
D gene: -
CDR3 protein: CASSSVLAGEQFF
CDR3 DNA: TGTGCCAGCAGCTCGGTTCTGGCGGGCGAGCAGTTCTTC

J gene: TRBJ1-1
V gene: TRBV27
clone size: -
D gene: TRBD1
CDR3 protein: CARCPRTGDGAFF
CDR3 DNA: TGTGCCCGGTGTCCACGGACAGGGGATGGTGCTTTCTTT

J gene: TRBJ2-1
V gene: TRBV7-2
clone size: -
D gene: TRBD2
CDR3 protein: CASSQTSGYNEQFF
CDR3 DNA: TGTGCCAGCAGCCAGACTAGCGGATACAATGAGCAGTTCTTC

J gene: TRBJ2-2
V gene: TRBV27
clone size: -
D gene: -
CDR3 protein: CASAPGGPVGTGELFF
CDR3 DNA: TGTGCCAGCGCCCCCGGGGGGCCCGTTGGCACCGGGGAGCTGTTTTTT

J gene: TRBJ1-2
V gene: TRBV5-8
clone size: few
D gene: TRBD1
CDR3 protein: CASSHDRGGTANYGYTF
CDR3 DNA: TGTGCCAGCAGCCATGACAGGGGGGGGACAGCTAACTATGGCTACACCTTC

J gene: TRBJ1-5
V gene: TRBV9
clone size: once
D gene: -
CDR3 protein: CASSVERVNRVGWGQPQHF
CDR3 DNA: TGTGCCAGCAGCGTAGAAAGAGTGAACAGGGTGGGGTGGGGGCAGCCCCAGCATTTT

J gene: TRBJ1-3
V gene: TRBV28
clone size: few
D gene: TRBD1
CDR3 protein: CASSGTGVIGNTIYF
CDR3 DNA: TGTGCCAGCAGTGGGACAGGGGTGATTGGAAACACCATATATTTT

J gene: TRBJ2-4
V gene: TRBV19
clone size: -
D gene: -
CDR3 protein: CASSIARRNIQYF
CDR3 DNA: TGTGCCAGTAGTATAGCCCGCAGAAACATTCAGTACTTC

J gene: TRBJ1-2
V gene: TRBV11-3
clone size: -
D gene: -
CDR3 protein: CASSATGTLDGGYTF
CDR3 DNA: TGTGCCAGCAGCGCTACCGGGACACTGGATGGTGGCTACACCTTC

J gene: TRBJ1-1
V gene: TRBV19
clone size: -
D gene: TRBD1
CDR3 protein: CASSSTGAANTEAFF
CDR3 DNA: TGTGCCAGTAGTAGCACAGGGGCGGCTAACACTGAAGCTTTCTTT

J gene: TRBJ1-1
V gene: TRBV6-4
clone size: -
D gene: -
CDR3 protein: CASRREVWSTEAFF
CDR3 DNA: TGTGCCAGCAGGCGGGAGGTGTGGAGCACTGAAGCTTTCTTT

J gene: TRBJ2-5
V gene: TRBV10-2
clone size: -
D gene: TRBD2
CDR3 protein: CASSAAGVGETQYF
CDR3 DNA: TGCGCCAGCAGCGCCGCGGGAGTAGGAGAGACCCAGTACTTC

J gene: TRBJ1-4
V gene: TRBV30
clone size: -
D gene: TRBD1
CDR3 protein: CAWRTGQGVNEKLFF
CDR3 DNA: TGTGCCTGGAGAACCGGACAGGGGGTGAATGAAAAACTGTTTTTT

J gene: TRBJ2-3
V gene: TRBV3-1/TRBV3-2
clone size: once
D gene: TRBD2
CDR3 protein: CASSQGLSGADTQYF
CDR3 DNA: TGTGCCAGCAGCCAAGGGCTTAGCGGGGCGGATACGCAGTATTTT

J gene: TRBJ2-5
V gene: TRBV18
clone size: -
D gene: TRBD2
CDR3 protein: CASSRTSVETQYF
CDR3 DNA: TGTGCCAGCTCACGGACTAGCGTGGAGACCCAGTACTTC

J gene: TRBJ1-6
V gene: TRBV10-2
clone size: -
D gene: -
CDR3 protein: CASTPWQDNSPLHF
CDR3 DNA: TGCGCCAGCACTCCATGGCAGGATAATTCACCCCTCCACTTT

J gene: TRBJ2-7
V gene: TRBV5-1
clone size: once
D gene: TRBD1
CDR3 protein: CASRGQGLSYEQYF
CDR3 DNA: TGCGCCAGCCGGGGACAGGGGCTTTCCTACGAGCAGTACTTC

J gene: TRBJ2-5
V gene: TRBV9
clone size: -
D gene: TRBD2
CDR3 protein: CASSVGVLGSGRETQYF
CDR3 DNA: TGTGCCAGCAGCGTAGGTGTGCTCGGTAGCGGGCGGGAGACCCAGTACTTC

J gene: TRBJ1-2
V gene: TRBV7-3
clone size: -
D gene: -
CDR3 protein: CASSLNGRAGYTF
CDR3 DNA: TGTGCCAGCAGCTTAAATGGCAGGGCGGGCTACACCTTC

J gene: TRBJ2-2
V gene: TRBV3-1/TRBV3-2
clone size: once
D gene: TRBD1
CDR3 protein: CASRGTVTAGELFF
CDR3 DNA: TGTGCCAGCAGGGGGACAGTCACGGCCGGGGAGCTGTTTTTT

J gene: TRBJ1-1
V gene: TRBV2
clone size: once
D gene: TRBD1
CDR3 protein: CASSDSSGTGWAEAFF
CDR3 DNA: TGTGCCAGCAGTGACTCATCGGGGACAGGGTGGGCTGAAGCTTTCTTT

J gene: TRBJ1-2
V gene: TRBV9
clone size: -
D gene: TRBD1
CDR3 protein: CASSVQPTGGPYGYTF
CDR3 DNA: TGTGCCAGCAGCGTTCAGCCGACAGGGGGCCCCTATGGCTACACCTTC

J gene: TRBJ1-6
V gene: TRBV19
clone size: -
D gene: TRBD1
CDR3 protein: CASSRQGEGNSPLHF
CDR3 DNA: TGTGCCAGTAGCAGACAGGGGGAAGGCAATTCACCCCTCCACTTT

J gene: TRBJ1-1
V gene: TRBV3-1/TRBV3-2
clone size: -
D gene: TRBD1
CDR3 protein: CASSQGQLTNTEAFF
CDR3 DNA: TGTGCCAGCAGCCAGGGACAGCTGACGAACACTGAAGCTTTCTTT

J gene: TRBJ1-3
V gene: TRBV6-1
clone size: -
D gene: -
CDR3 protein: CASSEGGLGNTIYF
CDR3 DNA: TGTGCCAGCAGTGAAGGGGGACTGGGAAACACCATATATTTT

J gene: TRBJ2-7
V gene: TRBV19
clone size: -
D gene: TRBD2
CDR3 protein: CASSIGGVLREQYF
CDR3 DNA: TGTGCCAGTAGTATCGGGGGGGTTCTGAGAGAGCAGTACTTC

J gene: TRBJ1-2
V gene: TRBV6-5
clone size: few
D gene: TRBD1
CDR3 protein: CASSWTGSSHYGYTF
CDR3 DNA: TGTGCCAGCAGTTGGACAGGGAGTAGTCACTATGGCTACACCTTC

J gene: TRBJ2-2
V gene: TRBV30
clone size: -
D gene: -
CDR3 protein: CAWGGTSRTGELFF
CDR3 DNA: TGTGCCTGGGGAGGAACTTCACGTACCGGGGAGCTGTTTTTT

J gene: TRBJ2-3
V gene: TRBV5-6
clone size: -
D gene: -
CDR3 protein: CASSDGGRLTDTQYF
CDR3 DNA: TGTGCCAGCAGCGACGGGGGGCGCCTCACAGATACGCAGTATTTT

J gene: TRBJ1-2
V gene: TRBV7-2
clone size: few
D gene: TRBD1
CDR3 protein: CASSLAQGDYGYTF
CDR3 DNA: TGTGCCAGCAGCTTAGCCCAGGGGGACTATGGCTACACCTTC

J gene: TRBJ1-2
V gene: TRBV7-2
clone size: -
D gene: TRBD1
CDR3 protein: CASSLAAGGNYGYTF
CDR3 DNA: TGTGCCAGCAGCTTAGCGGCAGGGGGTAACTATGGCTACACCTTC

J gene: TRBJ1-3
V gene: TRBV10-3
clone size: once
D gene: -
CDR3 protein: CAISGAGTGNTIYF
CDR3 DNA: TGTGCCATCAGTGGGGCCGGGACTGGAAACACCATATATTTT

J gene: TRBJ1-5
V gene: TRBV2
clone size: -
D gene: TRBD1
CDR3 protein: CASSRTGLNQPQHF
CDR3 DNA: TGTGCCAGCAGTCGGACAGGGCTCAATCAGCCCCAGCATTTT

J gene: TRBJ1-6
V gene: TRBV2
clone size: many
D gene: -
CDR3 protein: CASSPRTARTSNSPLHF
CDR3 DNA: TGTGCCAGCAGTCCAAGGACAGCCCGAACCTCTAATTCACCCCTCCACTTT

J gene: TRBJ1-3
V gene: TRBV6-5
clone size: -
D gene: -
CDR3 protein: CASTGSGNTIYF
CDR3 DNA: TGTGCCAGCACCGGCTCTGGAAACACCATATATTTT

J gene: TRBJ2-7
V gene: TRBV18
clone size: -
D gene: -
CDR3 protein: CASSVGRGRSEQYF
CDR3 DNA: TGTGCCAGCTCAGTTGGCAGGGGGAGGTCCGAGCAGTACTTC

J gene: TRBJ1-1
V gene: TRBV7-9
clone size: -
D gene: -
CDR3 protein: CASSLLGGDTEAFF
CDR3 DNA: TGTGCCAGCAGCTTATTAGGAGGGGACACTGAAGCTTTCTTT

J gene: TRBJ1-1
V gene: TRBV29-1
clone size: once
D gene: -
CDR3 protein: CSVEIQGNTEAFF
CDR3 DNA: TGCAGCGTTGAAATCCAGGGAAACACTGAAGCTTTCTTT

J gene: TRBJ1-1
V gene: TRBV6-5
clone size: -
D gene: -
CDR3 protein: CASTPGGANTEAFF
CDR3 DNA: TGTGCCAGCACCCCCGGGGGAGCGAACACTGAAGCTTTCTTT

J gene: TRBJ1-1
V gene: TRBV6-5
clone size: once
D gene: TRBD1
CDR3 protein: CASSRDRRGTEAFF
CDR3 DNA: TGTGCCAGCAGTCGGGACAGGCGGGGAACTGAAGCTTTCTTT